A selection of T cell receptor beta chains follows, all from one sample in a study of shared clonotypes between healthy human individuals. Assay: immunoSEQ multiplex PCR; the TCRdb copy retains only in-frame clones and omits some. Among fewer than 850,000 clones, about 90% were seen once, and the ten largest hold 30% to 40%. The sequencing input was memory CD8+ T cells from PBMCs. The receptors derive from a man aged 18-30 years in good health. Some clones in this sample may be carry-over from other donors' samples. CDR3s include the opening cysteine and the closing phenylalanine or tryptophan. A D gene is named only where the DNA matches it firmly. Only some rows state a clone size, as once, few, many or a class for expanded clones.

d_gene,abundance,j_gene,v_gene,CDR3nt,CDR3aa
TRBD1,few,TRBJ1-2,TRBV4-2,TGTGCCAGCAGCCAAGCAGGGGGAGAGGTTAACTATGGCTACACCTTC,CASSQAGGEVNYGYTF
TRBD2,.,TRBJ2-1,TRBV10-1,TGCGCCAGCAGTAAGGCGCTATTGGGACTAGCGGGAGTCCCCTACAATGAGCAGTTCTTC,CASSKALLGLAGVPYNEQFF
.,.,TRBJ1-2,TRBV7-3,TGTGCCAGCAGGGGTAGGGGCGGTGGCTACACCTTC,CASRGRGGGYTF
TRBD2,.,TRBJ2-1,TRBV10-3,TGTGCCATCAGTGATCGTGGTCTAACTAGCGGGATAGGCAATGAGCAGTTCTTC,CAISDRGLTSGIGNEQFF
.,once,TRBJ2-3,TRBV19,TGTGCCAGTGGGAACGGGGGTCTCACAGATACGCAGTATTTT,CASGNGGLTDTQYF
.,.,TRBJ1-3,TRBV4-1,TGCGCCAGCAGCCCCCGGGCGGGAAACACCATATATTTT,CASSPRAGNTIYF
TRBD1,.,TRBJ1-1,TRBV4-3,TGCGCCAGCAGCCAAGATGAAGGGACAGTAAACACTGAAGCTTTCTTT,CASSQDEGTVNTEAFF
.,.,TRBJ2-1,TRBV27,TGTGCCAGCAGTCACGGACAAATTCTCTACAATGAGCAGTTCTTC,CASSHGQILYNEQFF
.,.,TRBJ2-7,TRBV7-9,TGTGCCAGCAGCTTAATGGATAGCTGGACCTTCGAGCAGTACTTC,CASSLMDSWTFEQYF
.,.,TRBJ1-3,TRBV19,TGTGCCAGTAGTTGGGGAACAGAATCTGGAAACACCATATATTTT,CASSWGTESGNTIYF
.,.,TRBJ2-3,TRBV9,TGTGCCAGCAGCGTAGCCTGGGGTTGGGATACGCAGTATTTT,CASSVAWGWDTQYF
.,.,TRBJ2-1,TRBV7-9,TGTGCCAGCAGCTTAGGTAGTCGGTCCCCTGACAATGAGCAGTTCTTC,CASSLGSRSPDNEQFF
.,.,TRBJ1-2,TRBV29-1,TGCAGCGTTGCCGGCCTCGGAGGCTACACCTTC,CSVAGLGGYTF
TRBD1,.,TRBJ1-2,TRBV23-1,TGCGCCAGCAGCAGGGACAGGGATGATGGCTACACCTTC,CASSRDRDDGYTF
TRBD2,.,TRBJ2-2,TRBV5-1,TGCGCCAGCAGCTTGGCTCGTCTAGCGGGAATCGGGGAGCTGTTTTTT,CASSLARLAGIGELFF
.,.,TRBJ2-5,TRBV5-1,TGCGCCAGCAGCTCACAGGGTAGAGAGACCCAGTACTTC,CASSSQGRETQYF
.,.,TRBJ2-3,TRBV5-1,TGCGCCAGCAGCTTAGGCGGCTCCACAGATACGCAGTATTTT,CASSLGGSTDTQYF
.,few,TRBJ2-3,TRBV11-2,TGTGCCAGCAGCGACACGACAGACCAAAAGGCGACAGATACGCAGTATTTT,CASSDTTDQKATDTQYF
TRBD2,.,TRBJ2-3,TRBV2,TGTGCCGGGGCTAGCGGAGTGGGCTCAGATACGCAGTATTTT,CAGASGVGSDTQYF
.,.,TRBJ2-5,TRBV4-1,TGCGCCAGCAGCCAAGTACTCCAAGAGACCCAGTACTTC,CASSQVLQETQYF
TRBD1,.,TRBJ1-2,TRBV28,TGTGCCAGCAGTTCGGACAGGGGGCTAGCTAACTATGGCTACACCTTC,CASSSDRGLANYGYTF
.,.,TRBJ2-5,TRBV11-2,TGTGCCAGCAGCTTAGGTCACGCGGGGCGGGACTTC,CASSLGHAGRDF
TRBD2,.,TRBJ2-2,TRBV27,TGTGCCAGCAGTTCCATTCTAGCGGGAGGCACCGGGGAGCTGTTTTTT,CASSSILAGGTGELFF
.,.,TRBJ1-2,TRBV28,TGTGCCAGCAGTCAGGCGTTGACAGGAGCCACGGGCTACACCTTC,CASSQALTGATGYTF
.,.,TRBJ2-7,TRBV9,TGTGCCAGCAGCCCGGGGACCAGTTACGAGCAGTACTTC,CASSPGTSYEQYF
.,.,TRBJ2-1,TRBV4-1,TGCGCCAGCAGCCAGCAGGGCAGCTCCTACAATGAGCAGTTCTTC,CASSQQGSSYNEQFF
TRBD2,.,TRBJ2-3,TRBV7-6,TGTGCCAGCAGCCAATTCCGGGGGGAGGGCCTCACAGATACGCAGTATTTT,CASSQFRGEGLTDTQYF
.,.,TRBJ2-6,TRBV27,TGTGCCAGCAGTTTATCTCGGGGGTCTGGGGCCAACGTCCTGACTTTC,CASSLSRGSGANVLTF
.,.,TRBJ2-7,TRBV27,TGTGCCAGCAGTTTAAGGGACGGGACCTACGAGCAGTACTTC,CASSLRDGTYEQYF
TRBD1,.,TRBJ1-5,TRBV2,TGTGCCGGACAGGGGTCGGGCAATCAGCCCCAGCATTTT,CAGQGSGNQPQHF
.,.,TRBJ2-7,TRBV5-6,TGTGCCAGCAGCTTGGCCGCGAAGACCTACGAGCAGTACTTC,CASSLAAKTYEQYF
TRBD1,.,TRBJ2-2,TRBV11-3,TGTGCCAGCAGCTCGTCCGGGACAGGGGGCAGGGCCGGGGAGCTGTTTTTT,CASSSSGTGGRAGELFF
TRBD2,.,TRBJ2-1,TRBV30,TGTGCCTGGAGTGTCGGATTAGCGGGAAGATACAATGAGCAGTTCTTC,CAWSVGLAGRYNEQFF
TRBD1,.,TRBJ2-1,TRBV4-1,TGCGCCAGCAGCGGACCCGGGACAGGGATGAATGAGCAGTTCTTC,CASSGPGTGMNEQFF
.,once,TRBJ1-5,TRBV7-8,TGTGCCAGCAGCTCATCACCGACAGGCTACTCGCCCCAGCATTTT,CASSSSPTGYSPQHF
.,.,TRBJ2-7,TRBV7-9,TGTGCCAGCAGCTCCCCCCAGGCCGAGCAGTACTTC,CASSSPQAEQYF
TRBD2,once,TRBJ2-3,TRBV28,TGTGCCAGCAGTTTCCCGAAGGAGGGGAGGGAAAGCACAGATACGCAGTATTTT,CASSFPKEGRESTDTQYF
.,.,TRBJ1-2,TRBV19,TGTGCCAGTACCGTCGGAGGATCCGGCTACACCTTC,CASTVGGSGYTF
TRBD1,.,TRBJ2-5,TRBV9,TGTGCCAGCAGCGGAGCCGGGACAGGGAAAGAGACCCAGTACTTC,CASSGAGTGKETQYF
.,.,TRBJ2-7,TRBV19,TGTGCCAGTAGTATAGATCAGGGCGGCGAGCAGTACTTC,CASSIDQGGEQYF
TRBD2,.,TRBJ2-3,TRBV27,TGTGCCAGCAGCTTACTAGCGGAGAGGCCAGATACGCAGTATTTT,CASSLLAERPDTQYF
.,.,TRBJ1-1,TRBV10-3,TGTGCCATCAGTGACACCATGAACACTGAAGCTTTCTTT,CAISDTMNTEAFF
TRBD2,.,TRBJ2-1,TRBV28,TGTGCCGCTTTGGCGGGAGAGTACAATGAGCAGTTCTTC,CAALAGEYNEQFF
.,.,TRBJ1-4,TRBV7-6,TGTGCCAGCAGCCTCCCCTATGAAAAACTGTTTTTT,CASSLPYEKLFF
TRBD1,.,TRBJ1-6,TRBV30,TGTGCCTGGAGCAAGTCCCGGGACAGTTTTGTTTCCTATAATTCACCCCTCCACTTT,CAWSKSRDSFVSYNSPLHF
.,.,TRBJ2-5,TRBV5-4,TGTGCCAGCAGCTTGGGGGTAGCGAGAAACCAAGAGACCCAGTACTTC,CASSLGVARNQETQYF
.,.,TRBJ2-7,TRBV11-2,TGTGCCAGCAGCTTAGGGGTTGGAGGACGCGGCGAGCAGTACTTC,CASSLGVGGRGEQYF
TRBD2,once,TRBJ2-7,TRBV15,TGTGCCACCAGCAAGGGACTAGCGGGAGGCTTCGGGGACGAGCAGTACTTC,CATSKGLAGGFGDEQYF
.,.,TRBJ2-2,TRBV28,TGTGCCAGCAGTTTCCTGGTCGGGGAGCTGTTTTTT,CASSFLVGELFF
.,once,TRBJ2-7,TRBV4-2,TGTGCCAGCAGCCAAGAAGGGATAGGACCGTCCTACGAGCAGTACTTC,CASSQEGIGPSYEQYF
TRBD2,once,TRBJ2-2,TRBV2,TGTGCCAGCAGTGCTGTAGCGGGAGCTTTAGACACCGGGGAGCTGTTTTTT,CASSAVAGALDTGELFF
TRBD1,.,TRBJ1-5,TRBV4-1,TGCGCCAGCAGCCAAGGGACAGGGGGCGGCAATCAGCCCCAGCATTTT,CASSQGTGGGNQPQHF
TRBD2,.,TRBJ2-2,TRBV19,TGTGCCAGTACCAAAACTCGACTAGCGGAGAACACCGGGGAGCTGTTTTTT,CASTKTRLAENTGELFF
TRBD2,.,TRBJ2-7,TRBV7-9,TGTGCCAGCAGCTATACTAGCGGGAGGGCCATAGATTACGAGCAGTACTTC,CASSYTSGRAIDYEQYF
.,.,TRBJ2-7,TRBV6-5,TGTGCCAGCAGTTACGGGGAGAGCTCCTACGAGCAGTACTTC,CASSYGESSYEQYF
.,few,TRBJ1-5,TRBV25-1,TGTGCCAGTAGGGGAAGACTCAATCAGCCCCAGCATTTT,CASRGRLNQPQHF
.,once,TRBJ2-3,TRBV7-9,TGTGCCAGCAGCTTAGAACTGGGGACAGATACGCAGTATTTT,CASSLELGTDTQYF
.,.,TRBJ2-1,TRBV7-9,TGTGCCAGCACAGACGGGAGCTCCTACAATGAGCAGTTCTTC,CASTDGSSYNEQFF
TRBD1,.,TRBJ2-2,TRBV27,TGTGCCAGCAGTCCCGACAGGGGGCGGGTCGGGGAGCTGTTTTTT,CASSPDRGRVGELFF